This T cell receptor beta chain was recovered during a study of CD8 T cell repertoires and HIV-1 epitope variants. Study overall: Epitopes were three Gag families plus Nef HW9 and YT9. The baseline condition was 1M T cells left uncultured.

The repertoire was sequenced with immunoSEQ multiplex PCR; TCRdb's copy has only in-frame clones and lacks some. The table lists roughly 5,000 clones, about 67% of them singletons. A word on this clone: As yet, its antigen is unknown.

The sequence was collected from a male donor with HIV. The sample was cultured CD8+ T cells derived from PBMCs.

Written as DNA, the CDR3 is TGTGCCACCGAGGGTTGGTCCACAGATACGCAGTATTTT. Its translation: CATEGWSTDTQYF. This rearrangement joins TRBV18 to TRBJ2-3, with D possibly TRBD2 on 5 matching bases. This CDR3 has 13 residues. V shed 10 bases and J shed 2 bases, with 13 bases lying between them. From germline, CDR1 is KGHSH and CDR2 LQKENI. Supplemented by reference TRBV18 and TRBJ2-3, the full variable domain reads NAGVMQNPRHLVRRRGQEARLRCSPMKGHSHVYWYRQLPEEGLKFMVYLQKENIIDESGMPKERFSAEFPKEGPSILRIQQVVRGDSAAYFCATEGWSTDTQYFGPGTRLTVL.